This TCR beta chain was identified during a study of early T cells in non-severe SARS-CoV-2 infection (dated by TCRdb to the early 2020s). About the full investigation: Because TCR sequencing relied on bulk RNA taken from unsorted whole blood, pairing of alpha and beta chains was not possible.

The CDR3 holds 14 amino acids from the cysteine to the phenylalanine. Only the CDR3 portion is preserved as DNA: 42 bases, with reading frame beginning at the first base. The germline V gene encodes CDR1 SQVTM and CDR2 ANQGSEA. V is clipped by 0 bases and J by 3 bases, and the sequence between their germline boundaries is 9 bases long. Findings and caveats that apply to the study as a whole: Matching against VDJdb was skewed toward anti-spike CD8 responses, likely underestimated virus-specific expansions, and missed private and CD4 specificities.

This was a case-control study nested in a cohort of healthcare workers in London, UK, who had nasopharyngeal swab PCR tests and blood samples taken every week. Healthcare workers were recruited between 23 and 31 March 2020, during the week of the UK lockdown, and were followed weekly for up to roughly 16 weeks. The sample holds a few counts of this clonotype. It lacks a known antigen. There are no base qualities to consult, and no much larger clone falls within one base. The library was made by 5' RACE. TCRdb lists the instrument as NextSeq 500. The TCR library protocol attached unique molecular identifiers to individual cDNA molecules to correct for sequencing error and PCR bias. TCR alpha and beta chains were both sequenced, and the abundances of alpha and beta sequences in each sample were closely correlated with each other. From the authors' description of their analysis: Decombinator V4 was used to annotate TCR sequences for V gene, J gene and CDR3. Expanded TCRs were defined as changing significantly between any two time points under a Poisson model with p below 0.0001. TCR abundances were normalised to the total number of TCRs sequenced per sample and were expressed as counts per million. MAIT TCRs were defined by TRAV1-2 paired with TRAJ12, TRAJ20 or TRAJ33, and iNKT TCRs by TRAV10 paired with TRAJ18. A search of VDJdb, accessed on 1 November 2021, was run for TCRs annotated to CMV, EBV and SARS-CoV-2, with TCRs annotated for multiple antigens excluded. TCRdb's own reprocessing of the public reads used fastp at Q25 and MiXCR and kept productive beta chains. Every entry covers one CDR3 protein and lists the most common genes and DNA from its rows. The V and J calls come from TCRdb's annotation, not from the publication. This sample comprises around 82,000 distinct CDR3 sequences, approximately 12% of them detected only once. Of the sample, 3.4% is held by the ten largest clones.

The source of this sequence is an adult who was a healthcare worker with PCR-confirmed SARS-CoV-2 infection or an uninfected control (not recorded which). The sample consisted of whole blood. This chain is built from TRBV29-1 and TRBJ1-5, and possibly TRBD1, on 5 matching bases. The DNA is as follows: TGCAGCGTTGAAGAGGGGCTCGTCAATCAGCCCCAGCATTTT. Its protein reads: CSVEEGLVNQPQHF. This CDR3, with the reference TRBV29-1 and TRBJ1-5 proteins standing in past its ends, gives the full variable domain SAVISQKPSRDICQRGTSLTIQCQVDSQVTMMFWYRQQPGQSLTLIATANQGSEATYESGFVIDKFPISRPNLTFSTLTVSNMSPEDSSIYLCSVEEGLVNQPQHFGDGTRLSIL.